Below, one TCR beta chain is given with its context. The sample belongs to a study of blood T cell repertoires in COVID-19. Produced via immunoSEQ multiplex PCR; TCRdb's table is partial and in-frame only. The profile shows roughly 200,000 clones, about 87% of them singletons. From germline, CDR1 is SNHLY and CDR2 FYNNEI. J lost 4 bases, V lost 1 base, and 10 bases had no gene match. The CDR3 is made up of 19 amino acids. The receptor's source is a man in his 60s with acute or convalescent COVID-19. What was sequenced was peripheral blood. The chain combines TRBV2 with TRBJ2-1; 13 bases fit TRBD2. Here the CDR3 reads CASSEGFSLLAGGYNEQFF. The CDR3 DNA reads TGTGCCAGCAGTGAAGGGTTCTCCTTACTAGCGGGGGGGTACAATGAGCAGTTCTTC. Variable domain in full (rest from reference TRBV2 and TRBJ2-1): EPEVTQTPSHQVTQMGQEVILRCVPISNHLYFYWYRQILGQKVEFLVSFYNNEISEKSEIFDDQFSVERPDGSNFTLKIRSTKLEDSAMYFCASSEGFSLLAGGYNEQFFGPGTRLTVL.